The 6 T cell receptor beta chains below were found in one sample sequenced in a study of Graves' ophthalmopathy and Graves' hyperthyroidism. CDR3 regions of TCR beta were amplified from RNA transcripts. Following a first-round RT-PCR that used HTBI primers, a second-round multiplex PCR was carried out. TCRdb itself ran the multiplex PCR reads through MiXCR, one entry per CDR3 protein. The sample consists of about 620,000 distinct CDR3 sequences, 22% of them appearing once. Sequenced: peripheral blood. The source is a young woman with stable Graves' hyperthyroidism. Some clones in this sample may be carry-over from other donors' samples.

This clonotype was observed a single time. At one boundary the junction diverges from the germline segment, which might be a read error. This rearrangement joins TRBV28 to TRBJ1-1; tentatively, D is TRBD1 (5 bases). This CDR3 contains 14 residues. Germline CDR1 and CDR2: MDHEN and SYDVKM. In DNA form, the CDR3 reads TGTGCCAGCGAGAGTGGGGGATCGAACACTGAAGCTTGGTTT. Its translation: CASESGGSNTEAWF.

CDR3 DNA sequence: TGTGCCAGCAGCTCTACATCGGGACGGCAGTACTTC. Translated, it gives CASSSTSGRQYF. This sequence joins TRBV7-2 and TRBJ2-4; the D call may be TRBD1 or TRBD2 (5 bases each). Germline V gene lookup returns CDR1 SGHTA and CDR2 FQGNSA. CDR3 length equals 12 residues. V dropped 4 bases and J dropped 13 bases, with 14 bases sitting between them.

The CDR3 reads CAAATDTEAFF. CDR3 in DNA: TGTGCCGCCGCGACAGACACTGAAGCTTTCTTT. The chain recombines TRBV5-3 with TRBJ1-1, with D perhaps TRBD1 (5 bases). TRBV5-3 is an open reading frame whose function is uncertain. CDR3 length: 11 amino acids. Trimming pared 10 bases from V and 3 bases from J, leaving 10 bases between.

This clonotype has a handful of counts. The genes are TRBV7-3 and TRBJ1-1; 7 nucleotides align to TRBD1. Germline V lookup: CDR1 SGHTA, CDR2 FQGTGA. The CDR3 length is 16 residues. V shed 3 bases and J 4 bases; nucleotides not matched to a gene: 11. The CDR3 sequence: CASSLTGTSRGTEAFF. DNA for the CDR3: TGTGCCAGCAGCTTGACAGGGACCTCTCGGGGCACTGAAGCTTTCTTT.

This chain joins TRBV18 and TRBJ2-2, with D unresolved. The germline V and J ends were trimmed by 3 bases and 6 bases, with 8 bases remaining between them. The CDR3 covers 13 residues. Germline V gene data show CDR1 as KGHSH and CDR2 as LQKENI. CDR3 DNA sequence: TGTGCCAGCTCACCTGTCGTTGCCGGGGAGCTGTTTTTT. The encoded protein is CASSPVVAGELFF.

At least ten counts were recorded for this clonotype. The rearrangement uses TRBV4-2 and TRBJ2-2; 10 bases agree with TRBD2. The CDR3 spans 16 residues. Trimming cost V 4 bases and J 6 bases; bases outside gene matches: 8. Germline CDR1 reads LGHNA; CDR2 reads YNFKEQ. CDR3 DNA sequence: TGTGCCAGCAGCCTAAGGGGACTAGCGATATCCGGGGAGCTGTTTTTT. It codes for CASSLRGLAISGELFF.